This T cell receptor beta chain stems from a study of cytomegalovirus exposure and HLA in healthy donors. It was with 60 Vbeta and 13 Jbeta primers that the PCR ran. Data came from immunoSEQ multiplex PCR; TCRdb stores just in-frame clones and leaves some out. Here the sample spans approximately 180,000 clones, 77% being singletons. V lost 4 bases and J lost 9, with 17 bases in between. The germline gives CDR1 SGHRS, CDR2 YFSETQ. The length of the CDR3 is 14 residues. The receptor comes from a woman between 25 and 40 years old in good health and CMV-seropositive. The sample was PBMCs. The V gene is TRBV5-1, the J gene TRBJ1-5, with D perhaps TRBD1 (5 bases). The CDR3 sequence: CASSPGEAARPQHF. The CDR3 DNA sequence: TGCGCCAGCAGCCCGGGGGAGGCTGCTCGGCCCCAGCATTTT. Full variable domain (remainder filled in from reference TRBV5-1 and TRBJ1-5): KAGVTQTPRYLIKTRGQQVTLSCSPISGHRSVSWYQQTPGQGLQFLFEYFSETQRNKGNFPGRFSGRQFSNSRSEMNVSTLELGDSALYLCASSPGEAARPQHFGDGTRLSIL.